These 5 T cell receptor beta chains came from one sample sequenced in a study of cytomegalovirus exposure and HLA in healthy donors. The PCR was carried out with 60 Vbeta primers and 13 Jbeta primers. TCRdb's table, derived via immunoSEQ multiplex PCR, lists solely in-frame clones and lacks some. The sample contains some 98,000 clones, roughly 81% of which appear only once. The specimen sequenced was PBMCs. The receptor source for this set is a man aged 35-49 years in good health and CMV-seronegative.

This clone was picked up a small number of times. J is TRBJ2-3 and V is TRBV6-5, with 8 nucleotides matching TRBD2. V was pared by 6 bases and J by 4 bases, with 6 bases of the junction left unmatched. This CDR3 has 14 residues. Germline CDR1 MNHEY, CDR2 SVGAGI. Here the CDR3 reads CASRSGGRADTQYF. The CDR3 DNA is TGTGCCAGCAGGAGCGGGGGCCGGGCAGATACGCAGTATTTT.

This chain uses TRBV27 with TRBJ2-5; 7 bases fit TRBD2. CDR1 and CDR2 from the germline V gene are MNHEY and SMNVEV (reference sequence). Germline trimming cut 3 bases from V and 4 bases from J; bases unmatched to any gene: 8. The CDR3 loop spans 15 amino acids. In DNA form, the CDR3 reads TGTGCCAGCAGTTTGTCATGGGGGGAGGGAGAGACCCAGTACTTC. Translated: CASSLSWGEGETQYF.

The genes are TRBV25-1 and TRBJ1-1; D not resolved. The CDR3 runs 13 residues. CDR1 and CDR2 from the germline V gene are MGHDK and SYGVNS. Trimming cost V 0 bases and J 7 bases, with 9 bases left between them. CDR3 sequence: CASSEYGLSEAFF. The CDR3 region has the DNA TGTGCCAGCAGTGAATATGGTTTGAGTGAAGCTTTCTTT.

CDR3 residues: CASSSGLAGGSNEQYF. For the CDR3, the DNA is TGTGCCAGCAGCTCCGGACTAGCGGGGGGCAGTAACGAGCAGTACTTC. The V and J genes are TRBV5-4 and TRBJ2-7; TRBD2 matches at 14 bases. Germline V gene data show CDR1 as SGHNT and CDR2 as YYREEE (reference sequence). The CDR3 is 16 amino acids. V dropped 3 bases and J dropped 5; count of bases not matched to a gene: 7. Full variable domain (rest looked up from reference TRBV5-4 and TRBJ2-7): ETGVTQSPTHLIKTRGQQVTLRCSSQSGHNTVSWYQQALGQGPQFIFQYYREEENGRGNFPPRFSGLQFPNYSSELNVNALELDDSALYLCASSSGLAGGSNEQYFGPGTRLTVT.

The J gene is TRBJ2-3, the V gene TRBV10-3; 7 nucleotides line up with TRBD2. CDR3 size: 16 residues. Germline V gene sequence: CDR1 ENHRY, CDR2 SYGVKD. The junction had 10 bases not matched to a gene; V was cut back by 4 bases and J by 3 bases. The CDR3 loop is CAISGERGLVTDTQYF. In DNA, the CDR3 is TGTGCCATCAGTGGGGAGCGGGGCTTGGTTACAGATACGCAGTATTTT.